Listed here are 19 T cell receptor beta chains from one sample, sequenced in a study of OX40 agonist ivuxolimab in advanced cancers. Libraries were prepared by immunoSEQ multiplex PCR; TCRdb keeps only in-frame clonotypes and omits some of them. Of under 90,000 clones listed, less than 95% are singletons. The sample was CD4+ or CD8+ T cells sorted from blood, taken in a trial of the OX40 agonist ivuxolimab. These receptor sequences come from an adult with an advanced solid tumor such as melanoma, head and neck, liver or kidney cancer.

This chain joins TRBV6-5 and TRBJ1-5; D is uncertain. The CDR3 covers 14 residues. The ends were cut back, 0 bases at V and 6 bases at J, with 9 bases in the middle. Germline CDR1 and CDR2: MNHEY and SVGAGI. The CDR3 sequence: CASSYSMTRQPQHF. The CDR3 DNA is TGTGCCAGCAGTTACTCTATGACCCGTCAGCCCCAGCATTTT.

CDR3 DNA sequence: TGTGCCAGCCGGGTGGGGGAAGAGACCCAGTACTTC. Translated, it gives CASRVGEETQYF. The chain links TRBV6-5 to TRBJ2-5; either TRBD1 or TRBD2 may fit D (5 bases each). The germline V and J ends were trimmed by 8 bases and 3 bases, with 10 bases remaining between them. Germline values: CDR1 MNHEY, CDR2 SVGAGI. This CDR3 contains 12 residues.

V usage is TRBV6-4 and J usage is TRBJ2-1; TRBD2 matches at 10 bases. The CDR3 runs to 13 residues. Per the germline V gene, CDR1 is MRHNA and CDR2 is SNTAGT. Unmatched junction bases numbered 2, after V lost 4 bases and J lost 8 bases. The CDR3 sequence: CASSASGSDEQFF. CDR3 sequence (DNA): TGTGCCAGCAGTGCTAGCGGGAGTGATGAGCAGTTCTTC.

The V and J genes are TRBV28 and TRBJ2-5; 14 positions agree with TRBD2. CDR1 is MDHEN, CDR2 SYDVKM, per germline. Trimming took 7 bases from V and 1 from J; bases not matched to a gene: 20. CDR3 length equals 21 residues. The CDR3 region is CASTATGTSGRVGEGQETQYF. As DNA, the CDR3 is TGTGCCAGCACCGCAACCGGGACTAGCGGGAGAGTTGGGGAGGGCCAAGAGACCCAGTACTTC.

The J gene is TRBJ2-5, the V gene TRBV19; possibly TRBD1 for D (6 bases). Germline CDR1 is LNHDA and CDR2 is SQIVND (reference sequence). The CDR3 consists of 13 residues. Trimming cost V 5 bases and J 5 bases, with 12 bases left between them. The DNA for the CDR3 is TGTGCCAGTAGTGGATACAGGGAGGAGACCCAGTACTTC. It translates to CASSGYREETQYF.

This clone has only one observation. V gene TRBV7-2 combines with J gene TRBJ2-7, with 9 bases matching TRBD2. The CDR3 spans 16 residues. The germline V gene encodes CDR1 SGHTA and CDR2 FQGNSA. With V trimmed by 1 base and J by 4 bases, 8 bases remained unmatched. In DNA, the CDR3 is TGTGCCAGCAGCTTAGTCGGGACTAGCTCTTCGTACGAGCAGTACTTC. Its protein is CASSLVGTSSSYEQYF.

This chain connects TRBV4-2 to TRBJ2-3; TRBD2 matches 10 bases. The germline V gene encodes CDR1 LGHNA and CDR2 YNFKEQ. The CDR3 runs 15 residues. Unmatched junction bases numbered 4, after V lost 3 bases and J lost 4 bases. CDR3: CASSHSSGSADTQYF. The CDR3, as DNA: TGTGCCAGCAGCCACTCTAGCGGGAGCGCAGATACGCAGTATTTT.

This clone was counted a single time. This sequence joins TRBV6-1 and TRBJ2-3; TRBD2 might be the D (6 bases). In germline, CDR1 is MNHNS, CDR2 SASEGT. CDR3 size: 14 residues. V was trimmed by 9 bases and J by 2 bases, leaving 15 bases between them. The CDR3 nucleotides read TGTGCCAGTTTACCGGGACTTTCCACAGATACGCAGTATTTT. Translation: CASLPGLSTDTQYF.

J is TRBJ2-3 and V is TRBV27; tentative D call: TRBD2 (5 bases). Germline values: CDR1 MNHEY, CDR2 SMNVEV (reference sequence). Trimming stripped 7 bases from V and 3 bases from J, with 20 bases between. The CDR3 length is 16 residues. For the CDR3, the DNA is TGTGCCAGCATACGGCGCGTCGGGATTGGGACAGATACGCAGTATTTT. Amino acids: CASIRRVGIGTDTQYF.

The genes are TRBV6-1 and TRBJ1-4; D unclear. Germline V gives CDR1 MNHNS, CDR2 SASEGT. CDR3 length equals 15 residues. Trimming left V 6 bases short and J 0 bases short, with 11 bases between. The CDR3, as DNA: TGTGCCAGCAGCCCGACAACTTCAACTAATGAAAAACTGTTTTTT. Amino acid sequence: CASSPTTSTNEKLFF.

This rearrangement joins TRBV5-3 to TRBJ1-2, with a possible D match to TRBD1 (5 bases). TRBV5-3 is known as an ORF, though its function is uncertain. The CDR3 consists of 13 residues. Trimming stripped 4 bases from V and 4 bases from J, with 11 bases between. This CDR3 is CARSKGPVYGYTF. In DNA, the CDR3 is TGTGCCAGAAGCAAGGGACCCGTCTATGGCTACACCTTC.

The chain employs TRBV10-3 and TRBJ1-1; 10 positions agree with TRBD1. The CDR3 totals 14 residues. Germline CDR1 reads ENHRY; CDR2 reads SYGVKD. V lost 10 bases to trimming and J lost 4 bases; unmatched junction nucleotides: 9. Here the CDR3 reads CATARQGASTEAFF. The CDR3 nucleotides read TGTGCCACCGCAAGACAGGGGGCAAGCACTGAAGCTTTCTTT.

The V and J genes are TRBV5-1 and TRBJ1-2; 12 nucleotides line up with TRBD1. The CDR3 has 17 residues. Germline assignment: CDR1 SGHRS and CDR2 YFSETQ. V was clipped by 0 bases and J by 6 bases; unmatched bases: 9. CDR3 in DNA: TGCGCCAGCAGCTTGGCGGGACAGGGGGCGATGGGAAATGGCTACACCTTC. This codes for CASSLAGQGAMGNGYTF.

The chain is built from TRBV7-2 and TRBJ1-2; D perhaps matches TRBD1 (5 bases). The CDR3 is 12 amino acids. Trimming took off 1 base at V and 8 bases at J, with 8 bases between the two ends. In germline, CDR1 is SGHTA, CDR2 FQGNSA. This CDR3 is CASSLGGVGYTF. The CDR3 DNA follows: TGTGCCAGCAGCTTAGGGGGGGTCGGCTACACCTTC.

The rearrangement uses TRBV2 and TRBJ2-7; unclear D gene. This CDR3 has 15 residues. V lost 5 bases to trimming and J lost 6 bases, with 20 bases between them. Germline CDR1 is SNHLY and CDR2 is FYNNEI. In nucleotides, the CDR3 is TGTGCCAGCAGTCAACGGCAGTCCGACCCCCTCGAGCAGTACTTC. Translation gives CASSQRQSDPLEQYF.

The chain carries TRBV5-6 and TRBJ1-6; D is unresolved. The germline V and J ends were trimmed by 0 bases and 13 bases, with 8 bases remaining between them. This CDR3 contains 12 residues. CDR1 and CDR2 from the germline V gene are SGHDT and YYEEEE. The CDR3 protein is CASSLAGPPLHF. CDR3 coding DNA: TGTGCCAGCAGCTTGGCCGGCCCCCCCCTCCACTTT.

This clone has more than one count but fewer than ten. J is TRBJ1-6 and V is TRBV7-2; TRBD1 matches 10 bases. Germline V gene sequence: CDR1 SGHTA, CDR2 FQGNSA. With 5 bases clipped from V and 7 bases from J, the junction kept 11 bases outside the gene matches. The CDR3 runs 17 residues. The CDR3 DNA is TGTGCCAGCAGCGCGGGACAGGGGACCGGCGGGAATTCACCCCTCCACTTT. Protein: CASSAGQGTGGNSPLHF.

The chain combines TRBV7-8 with TRBJ1-1; tentative D call: TRBD1 (5 bases). Trimming pared 0 bases from V and 2 bases from J, leaving 16 bases between. This CDR3 has 17 residues. Germline CDR1 is SGHVS and CDR2 is FQNEAQ. The CDR3 nucleotides read TGTGCCAGCAGCTTAGCGGGAGGGGAAAGGAGAAACACTGAAGCTTTCTTT. This encodes CASSLAGGERRNTEAFF.

The rearrangement joins TRBV5-5 to TRBJ1-5; possible D gene TRBD1, 5 bases. This CDR3 contains 14 residues. With 4 bases removed from V and 11 bases from J, the gap between germline ends came to 19 bases. Germline lookup yields CDR1 SGHKS and CDR2 YYEKEE (reference sequence). The CDR3 nucleotides read TGTGCCAGCAGCCTTCTCGACACCTGGGGGGCCCAGCATTTT. Protein sequence: CASSLLDTWGAQHF.